This passage covers 2 T cell receptor beta chains from one sample sequenced in a study of T cell responses to AZD1222 COVID-19 vaccine. TCRdb's copy holds only in-frame clones and misses some; the assay was immunoSEQ multiplex PCR. Here the sample spans about 70,000 clones, around nine tenths being singletons. This specimen consisted of peripheral blood, obtained 28 days after the second AZD1222 dose. All receptors come from an adult who received the AZD1222 COVID-19 vaccine.

CDR3 coding DNA: TGTGCCAGCGGGGCGACAGAAACCTATGGCTACACCTTC. Encoded protein: CASGATETYGYTF. This rearrangement joins TRBV3-1 (or the pseudogene TRBV3-2) to TRBJ1-2; D possibly corresponds to TRBD1 (5 bases). The germline V gene encodes CDR1 LGHDT and CDR2 YNNKEL (reference sequence). Trimming took 8 bases from V and 4 from J, leaving 14 bases between them. The CDR3 loop spans 13 amino acids.

The chain joins TRBV5-6 to TRBJ1-4; D not certain. The V and J ends lost 6 bases and 3 bases respectively, with 18 bases between them. The CDR3 runs to 16 residues. CDR1 and CDR2 (germline): SGHDT, YYEEEE. CDR3 sequence reads: CASTVKLSGANEKLFF. The CDR3 coding sequence is TGTGCCAGCACCGTCAAATTAAGTGGAGCTAATGAAAAACTGTTTTTT.